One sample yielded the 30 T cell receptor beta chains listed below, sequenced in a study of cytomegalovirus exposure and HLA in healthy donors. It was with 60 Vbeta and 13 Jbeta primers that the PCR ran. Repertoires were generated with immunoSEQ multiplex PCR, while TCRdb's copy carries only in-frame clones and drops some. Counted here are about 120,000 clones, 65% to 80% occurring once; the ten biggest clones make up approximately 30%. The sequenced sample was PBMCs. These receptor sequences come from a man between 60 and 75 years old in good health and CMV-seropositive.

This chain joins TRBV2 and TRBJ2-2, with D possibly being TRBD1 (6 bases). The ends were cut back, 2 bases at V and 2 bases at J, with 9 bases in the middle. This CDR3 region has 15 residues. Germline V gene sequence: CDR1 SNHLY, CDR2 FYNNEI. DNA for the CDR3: TGTGCCAGCAGTGAAACGGGACAAAACACCGGGGAGCTGTTTTTT. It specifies CASSETGQNTGELFF.

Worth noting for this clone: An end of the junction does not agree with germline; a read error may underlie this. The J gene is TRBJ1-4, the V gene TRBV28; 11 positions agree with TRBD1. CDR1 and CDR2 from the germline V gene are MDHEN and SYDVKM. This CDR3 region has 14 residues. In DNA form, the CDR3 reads TGTGCCAGCAGTTTTGGCGGACAGGGGGCCTTAGGGCTTTTT. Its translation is CASSFGGQGALGLF.

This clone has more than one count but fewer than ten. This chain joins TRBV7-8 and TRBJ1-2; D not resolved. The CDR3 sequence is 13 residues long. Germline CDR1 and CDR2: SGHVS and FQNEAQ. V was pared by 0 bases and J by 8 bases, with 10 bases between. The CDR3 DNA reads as TGTGCCAGCAGCTTAGCGGGGTCGGGAGGCTACACCTTC. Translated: CASSLAGSGGYTF. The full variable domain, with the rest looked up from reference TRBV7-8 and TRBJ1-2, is GAGVSQSPRYKVAKRGQDVALRCDPISGHVSLFWYQQALGQGPEFLTYFQNEAQLDKSGLPSDRFFAERPEGSVSTLKIQRTQQEDSAVYLCASSLAGSGGYTFGSGTRLTVV.

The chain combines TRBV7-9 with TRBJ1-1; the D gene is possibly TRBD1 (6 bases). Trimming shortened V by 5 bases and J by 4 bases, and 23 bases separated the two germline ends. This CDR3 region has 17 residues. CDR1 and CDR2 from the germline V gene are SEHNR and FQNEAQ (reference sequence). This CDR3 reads CASSIGGAPRERTEAFF. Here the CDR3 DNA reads TGTGCCAGCAGCATTGGGGGGGCGCCCCGGGAACGCACTGAAGCTTTCTTT.

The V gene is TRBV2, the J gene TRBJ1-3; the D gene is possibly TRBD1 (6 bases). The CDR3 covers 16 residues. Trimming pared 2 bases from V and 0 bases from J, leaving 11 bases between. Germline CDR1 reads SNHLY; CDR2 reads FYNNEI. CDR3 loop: CASSEFWTDSGNTIYF. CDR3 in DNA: TGTGCCAGCAGTGAATTTTGGACAGACTCTGGAAACACCATATATTTT.

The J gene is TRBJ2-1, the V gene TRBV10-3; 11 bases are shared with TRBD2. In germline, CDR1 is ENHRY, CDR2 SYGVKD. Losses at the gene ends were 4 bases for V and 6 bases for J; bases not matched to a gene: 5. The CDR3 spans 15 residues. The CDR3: CAISGGTSGFNEQFF. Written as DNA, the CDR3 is TGTGCCATCAGTGGAGGGACTAGCGGTTTCAATGAGCAGTTCTTC.

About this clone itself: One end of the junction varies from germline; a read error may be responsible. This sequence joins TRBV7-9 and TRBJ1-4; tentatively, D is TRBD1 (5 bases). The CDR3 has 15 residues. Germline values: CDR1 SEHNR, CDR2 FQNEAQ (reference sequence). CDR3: CSSSPQGGENEKLFF. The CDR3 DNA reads TGTTCCAGCAGCCCCCAGGGTGGGGAAAATGAAAAACTGTTTTTT.

The CDR3 loop reads CASSSLGVKGNTIYF. CDR3 nucleotides: TGCGCCAGCAGCTCCCTCGGGGTGAAGGGAAACACCATATATTTT. V and J are TRBV5-1 and TRBJ1-3, with D unresolved. CDR1 and CDR2 from the germline V gene are SGHRS and YFSETQ. With 3 bases removed from V and 4 bases from J, the gap between germline ends came to 14 bases. The CDR3 is 15 residues long.

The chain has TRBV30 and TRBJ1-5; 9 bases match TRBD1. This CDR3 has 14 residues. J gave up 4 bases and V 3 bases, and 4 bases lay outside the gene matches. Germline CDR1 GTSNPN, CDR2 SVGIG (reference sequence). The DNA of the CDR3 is TGTGCCTGGAGCCATGGACAGGGGAATCAGCCCCAGCATTTT. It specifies CAWSHGQGNQPQHF.

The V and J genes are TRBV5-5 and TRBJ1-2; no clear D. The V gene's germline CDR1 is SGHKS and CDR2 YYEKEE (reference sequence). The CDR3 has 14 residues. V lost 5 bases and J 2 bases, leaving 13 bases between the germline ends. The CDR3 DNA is TGTGCCAGCAGGTCAGGCCCGAACAACTATGGCTACACCTTC. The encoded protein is CASRSGPNNYGYTF.

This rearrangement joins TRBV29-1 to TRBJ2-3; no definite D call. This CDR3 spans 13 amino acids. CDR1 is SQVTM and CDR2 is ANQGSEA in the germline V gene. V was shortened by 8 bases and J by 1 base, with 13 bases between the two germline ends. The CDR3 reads CSFRGSGTDTQYF. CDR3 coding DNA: TGCAGCTTCCGAGGTAGTGGCACAGATACGCAGTATTTT.

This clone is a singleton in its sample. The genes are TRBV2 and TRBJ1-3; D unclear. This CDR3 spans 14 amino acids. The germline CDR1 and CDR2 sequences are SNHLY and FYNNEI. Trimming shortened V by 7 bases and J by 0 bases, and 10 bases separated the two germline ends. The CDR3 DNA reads TGTGCCAGCAATAGCGACTACTCTGGAAACACCATATATTTT. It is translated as CASNSDYSGNTIYF.

CDR3 coding DNA: TGCAGCGCCGGGGGGCTCGGGTACGAGCAGTACTTC. Its protein product is CSAGGLGYEQYF. The chain joins TRBV29-1 to TRBJ2-7; possibly TRBD2 for D (7 bases). The germline CDR1 and CDR2 sequences are SQVTM and ANQGSEA. V lost 7 bases and J 4 bases, leaving 14 bases between the germline ends. CDR3 length: 12 amino acids.

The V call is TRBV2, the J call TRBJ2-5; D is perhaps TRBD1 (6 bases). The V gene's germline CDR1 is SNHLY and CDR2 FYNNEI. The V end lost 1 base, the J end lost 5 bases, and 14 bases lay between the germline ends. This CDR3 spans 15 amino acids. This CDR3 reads CASSEGNQGLETQYF. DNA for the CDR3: TGTGCCAGCAGTGAAGGAAATCAGGGGCTTGAGACCCAGTACTTC.

CDR3: CASSRPGQSNSPLHF. The CDR3 nucleotides are TGTGCCAGCTCACGACCGGGACAGTCTAATTCACCCCTCCACTTT. The rearrangement joins TRBV18 to TRBJ1-6, with TRBD1 identical over 7 bases. V trimming: 4 bases; J trimming: 6 bases; junction bases outside the gene matches: 6. Germline V gene sequence: CDR1 KGHSH, CDR2 LQKENI. CDR3 length: 15 residues. Full variable domain (rest looked up from reference TRBV18 and TRBJ1-6): NAGVMQNPRHLVRRRGQEARLRCSPMKGHSHVYWYRQLPEEGLKFMVYLQKENIIDESGMPKERFSAEFPKEGPSILRIQQVVRGDSAAYFCASSRPGQSNSPLHFGNGTRLTVT.

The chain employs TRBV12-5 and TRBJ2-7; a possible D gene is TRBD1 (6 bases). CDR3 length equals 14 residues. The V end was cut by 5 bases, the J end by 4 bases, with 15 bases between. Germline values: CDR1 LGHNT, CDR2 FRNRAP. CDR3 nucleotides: TGTGCTAGTGGTCTAGGACAGTACCTATACGAGCAGTACTTC. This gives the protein CASGLGQYLYEQYF.

CDR3 sequence reads: CASSNNIPPYEQYF. The CDR3 DNA reads as TGTGCCAGCAGCAACAACATCCCCCCCTACGAGCAGTACTTC. The chain carries TRBV7-3 and TRBJ2-7; D is ambiguous. The CDR3 runs to 14 residues. The V gene lost 5 bases and the J gene lost 2 bases, with 13 bases spanning the gap. The germline V gene encodes CDR1 SGHTA and CDR2 FQGTGA.

The CDR3 here is CASSLFGTGDPYEQYF. The CDR3 DNA reads as TGTGCCAGCAGCTTATTCGGGACAGGGGATCCCTACGAGCAGTACTTC. J is TRBJ2-7 and V is TRBV7-3, with 10 bases fitting TRBD1. Germline-derived CDR1 and CDR2 are SGHTA and FQGTGA. The CDR3 spans 16 residues. V trimming: 2 bases; J trimming: 2 bases; junction bases outside the gene matches: 6.

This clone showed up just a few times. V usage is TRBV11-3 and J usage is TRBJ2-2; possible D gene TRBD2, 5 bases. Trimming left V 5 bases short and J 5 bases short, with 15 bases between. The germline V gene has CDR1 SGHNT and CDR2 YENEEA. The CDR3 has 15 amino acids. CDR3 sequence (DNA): TGTGCCAGCAGCCCGGGTGGGGAGAGTACCGGGGAGCTGTTTTTT. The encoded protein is CASSPGGESTGELFF. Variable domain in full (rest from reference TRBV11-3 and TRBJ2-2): EAGVVQSPRYKIIEKKQPVAFWCNPISGHNTLYWYLQNLGQGPELLIRYENEEAVDDSQLPKDRFSAERLKGVDSTLKIQPAELGDSAVYLCASSPGGESTGELFFGEGSRLTVL.

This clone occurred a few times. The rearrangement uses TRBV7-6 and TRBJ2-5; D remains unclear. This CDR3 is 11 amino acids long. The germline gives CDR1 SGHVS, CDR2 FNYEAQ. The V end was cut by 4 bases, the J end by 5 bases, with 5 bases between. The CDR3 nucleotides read TGTGCCAGCAGCTCGGAGGAGACCCAGTACTTC. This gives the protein CASSSEETQYF.

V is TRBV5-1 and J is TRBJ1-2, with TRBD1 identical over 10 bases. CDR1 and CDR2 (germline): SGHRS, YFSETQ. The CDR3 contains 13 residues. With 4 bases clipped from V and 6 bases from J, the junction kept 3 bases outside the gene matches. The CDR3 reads CASSEGQGNGYTF. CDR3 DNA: TGCGCCAGCAGCGAGGGACAGGGGAATGGCTACACCTTC.

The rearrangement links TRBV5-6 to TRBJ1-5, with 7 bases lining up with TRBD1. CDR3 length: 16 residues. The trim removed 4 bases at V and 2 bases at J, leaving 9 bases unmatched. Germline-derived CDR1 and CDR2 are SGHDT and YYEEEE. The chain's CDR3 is CASSPSTGDGNQPQHF. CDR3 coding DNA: TGTGCCAGCAGCCCATCCACAGGGGACGGCAATCAGCCCCAGCATTTT.

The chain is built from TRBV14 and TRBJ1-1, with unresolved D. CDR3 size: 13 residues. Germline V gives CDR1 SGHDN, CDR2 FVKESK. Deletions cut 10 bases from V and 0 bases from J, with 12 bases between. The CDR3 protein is CAITPQMNTEAFF. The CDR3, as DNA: TGTGCCATCACCCCCCAGATGAACACTGAAGCTTTCTTT.

CDR3 bases: TGTGCCAGCAGCGTAGGCGGAAAGTACAATGAGCAGTTCTTC. Its translation: CASSVGGKYNEQFF. This chain joins TRBV9 and TRBJ2-1; the D is unclear. The V gene lost 0 bases and the J gene lost 4 bases, with 8 bases spanning the gap. The germline CDR1 and CDR2 sequences are SGDLS and YYNGEE. The CDR3 length is 14 residues.

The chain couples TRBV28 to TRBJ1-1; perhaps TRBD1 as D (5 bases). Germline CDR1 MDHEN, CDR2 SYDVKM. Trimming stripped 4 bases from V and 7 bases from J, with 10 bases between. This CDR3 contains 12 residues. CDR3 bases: TGTGCCAGCAGTTCCCGACAGCGTGAAGCTTTCTTT. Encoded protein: CASSSRQREAFF.

In DNA form, the CDR3 reads TGTGCCAGCAGTTTGGGCGGGACAGGGGCGGCCTCCTATAATTCACCCCTCCACTTT. Protein product: CASSLGGTGAASYNSPLHF. The J gene is TRBJ1-6, the V gene TRBV27, with 10 bases fitting TRBD1. The V gene end was trimmed by 3 bases and the J gene end by 0 bases; junction bases not matched to a gene: 8. The CDR3 runs to 19 residues. CDR1 MNHEY and CDR2 SMNVEV come from the germline V gene (reference sequence).

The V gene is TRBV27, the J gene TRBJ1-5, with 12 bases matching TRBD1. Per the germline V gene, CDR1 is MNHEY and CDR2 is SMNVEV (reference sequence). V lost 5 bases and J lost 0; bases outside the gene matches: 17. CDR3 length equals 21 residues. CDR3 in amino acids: CASSPTLLGTGGLRSNQPQHF. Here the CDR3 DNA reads TGTGCCAGCAGTCCAACCCTCCTTGGGACAGGGGGCCTTCGTAGCAATCAGCCCCAGCATTTT.

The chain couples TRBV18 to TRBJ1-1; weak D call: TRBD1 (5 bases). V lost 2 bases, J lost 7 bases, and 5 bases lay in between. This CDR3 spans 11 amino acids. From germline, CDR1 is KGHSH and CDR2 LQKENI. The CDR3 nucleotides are TGTGCCAGCTCACCAGACAGTGAAGCTTTCTTT. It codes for CASSPDSEAFF.

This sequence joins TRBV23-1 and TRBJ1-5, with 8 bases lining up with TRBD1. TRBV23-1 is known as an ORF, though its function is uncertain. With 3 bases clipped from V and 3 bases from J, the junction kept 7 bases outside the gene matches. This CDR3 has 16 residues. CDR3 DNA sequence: TGCGCCAGCAGTCATTCCCCGGACAGGGACAATCAGCCCCAGCATTTT. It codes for CASSHSPDRDNQPQHF.

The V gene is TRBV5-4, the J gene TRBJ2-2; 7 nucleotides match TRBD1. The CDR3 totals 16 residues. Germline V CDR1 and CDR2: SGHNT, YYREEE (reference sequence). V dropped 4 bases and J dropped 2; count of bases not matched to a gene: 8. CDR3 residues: CASSRGGEGNTGELFF. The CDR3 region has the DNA TGTGCCAGCAGCAGAGGGGGCGAGGGTAACACCGGGGAGCTGTTTTTT.